This passage covers 5 T cell receptor beta chains from one sample sequenced in a study of T cell clonality in common variable immunodeficiency. Clones were sequenced by immunoSEQ multiplex PCR, and TCRdb holds only the in-frame ones, with some missing. Observed in the sample are some 25,000 clones, none of them singletons. For these receptors, no antigen is known. Study-level results: Reportedly, TCR beta sequences from common variable immunodeficiency showed fewer deletions and N-nucleotide insertions.

Material for sequencing was peripheral blood mononuclear cells. Receptors were obtained from a human donor with common variable immunodeficiency.

This clone has a handful of counts. The read is 3 residues too short to cover the CDR3 end, so that end is filled in from the germline J gene. The chain has TRBV7-9 and TRBJ1-2; D is unresolved. Germline assignment: CDR1 SEHNR and CDR2 FQNEAQ (reference sequence). Trimming took off 3 bases at V and 0 bases at J, with 11 bases between the two ends. The length of the CDR3 is 15 residues. CDR3 protein: CASSFSSSANYGYTF. CDR3 DNA (partial): TGTGCCAGCAGCTTTTCGTCATCGGCTAACTATGGC. Looking up the rest from reference TRBV7-9 and TRBJ1-2 gives the full variable domain: DTGVSQNPRHKITKRGQNVTFRCDPISEHNRLYWYRQTLGQGPEFLTYFQNEAQLEKSRLLSDRFSAERPKGSFSTLEIQRTEQGDSAMYLCASSFSSSANYGYTFGSGTRLTVV.

There are a few counts of this clone. The CDR3 end falls 3 residues outside the read, so it is completed with the germline J gene. This chain joins TRBV6-1 and TRBJ2-1, with D perhaps matching TRBD1 (6 bases). The V end was cut by 4 bases, the J end by 7 bases, with 11 bases between. CDR1 MNHNS and CDR2 SASEGT come from the germline V gene. This CDR3 is 13 amino acids long. CDR3 amino acids: CASSATGSNEQFF. CDR3 DNA, as far as it was read: TGTGCCAGCAGTGCCACAGGGTCGAATGAG.

The sample holds a few counts of this clone. Read coverage stops 3 residues before the CDR3 terminus; the germline J gene supplies the remainder. V is TRBV30 and J is TRBJ1-6; 7 bases are shared with TRBD1. This CDR3 is 13 amino acids long. Trimming took 3 bases from V and 7 from J; bases not matched to a gene: 3. The V gene's germline CDR1 is GTSNPN and CDR2 SVGIG (reference sequence). The CDR3 sequence: CAWSGTANSPLHF. The CDR3 bases that were read are TGTGCCTGGAGCGGGACAGCAAATTCACCC.

This clone was picked up many times. Read sequence stops 3 residues before the CDR3 end, and the germline J gene provides the missing end. The chain combines TRBV19 with TRBJ1-2, with 10 positions matching TRBD1. Germline CDR1 LNHDA, CDR2 SQIVND (reference sequence). This CDR3 is built from 15 residues. The CDR3 here is CASSIGPRTGGGYTF. CDR3 bases read: TGTGCCAGTAGTATCGGCCCTCGGACAGGGGGAGGC. Based on the CDR3 plus reference TRBV19 and TRBJ1-2, the full variable domain is DGGITQSPKYLFRKEGQNVTLSCEQNLNHDAMYWYRQDPGQGLRLIYYSQIVNDFQKGDIAEGYSVSREKKESFPLTVTSAQKNPTAFYLCASSIGPRTGGGYTFGSGTRLTVV.

This clone was observed many times. The read halts 3 residues ahead of the CDR3 end, with the missing end drawn from the germline J gene. The chain combines TRBV18 with TRBJ2-1; D unclear. Trimming removed 2 bases from V and 3 bases from J, with 11 bases in between. CDR1 is KGHSH, CDR2 LQKENI, per germline. This CDR3 is built from 15 residues. Partial CDR3 DNA: TGTGCCAGCTCACCAGGCAGCGCGAACTACAATGAG. It is translated as CASSPGSANYNE. From start to end, the CDR3 is CASSPGSANYNEQFF.